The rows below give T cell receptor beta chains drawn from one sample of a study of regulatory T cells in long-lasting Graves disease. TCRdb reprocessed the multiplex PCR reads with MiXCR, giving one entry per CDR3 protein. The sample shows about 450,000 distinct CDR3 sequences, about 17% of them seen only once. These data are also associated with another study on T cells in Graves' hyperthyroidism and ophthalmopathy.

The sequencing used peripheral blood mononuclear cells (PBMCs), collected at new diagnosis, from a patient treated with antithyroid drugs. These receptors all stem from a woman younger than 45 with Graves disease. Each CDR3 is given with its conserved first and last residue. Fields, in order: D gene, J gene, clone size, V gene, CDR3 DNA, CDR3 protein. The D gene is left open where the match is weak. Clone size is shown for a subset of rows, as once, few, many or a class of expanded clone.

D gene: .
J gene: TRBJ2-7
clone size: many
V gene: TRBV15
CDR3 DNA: TGTGCCACCAGCAGTTATATTGGGTCCTACGAGCAGTACTTC
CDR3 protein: CATSSYIGSYEQYF

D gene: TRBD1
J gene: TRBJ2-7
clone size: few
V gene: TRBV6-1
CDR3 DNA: TGTGCCAGCAGTGATCAGGGACAGGGCGGCTACGAGCAGTACTTC
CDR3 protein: CASSDQGQGGYEQYF

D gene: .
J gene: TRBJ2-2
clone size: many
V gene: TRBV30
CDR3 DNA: TGTGCCTGGAGGGCCTTCTATACCGGGGAGCTGTTTTTT
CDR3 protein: CAWRAFYTGELFF

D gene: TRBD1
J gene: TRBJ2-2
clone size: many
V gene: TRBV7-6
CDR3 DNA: TGTGCCAGCAGCGTGGGACAGGGAAACACCGGGGAGCTGTTTTTT
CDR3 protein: CASSVGQGNTGELFF

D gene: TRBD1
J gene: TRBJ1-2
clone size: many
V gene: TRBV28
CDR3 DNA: TGTGCCAGCAGCGCCTTGACAGGGAACTATGGCTACACCTTC
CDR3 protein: CASSALTGNYGYTF

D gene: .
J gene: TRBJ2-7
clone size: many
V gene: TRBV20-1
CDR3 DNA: TGCAGTGCTAGAGGAGGGCTGGGCTCCTACGAGCAGTACTTC
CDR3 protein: CSARGGLGSYEQYF

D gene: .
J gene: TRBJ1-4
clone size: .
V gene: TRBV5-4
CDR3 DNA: TGTGCCAGCAGCTTTGGGGCAGGCGGGGGGAAACTGTTTTTT
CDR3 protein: CASSFGAGGGKLFF

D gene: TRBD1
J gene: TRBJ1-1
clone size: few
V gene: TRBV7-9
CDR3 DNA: TGTGCCAGCAGCCGACATGAAGGGATTGGACAGGTGGCTTTCTTT
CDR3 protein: CASSRHEGIGQVAFF

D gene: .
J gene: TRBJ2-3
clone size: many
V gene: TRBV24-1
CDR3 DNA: TGTGCCACCAGTGATTGGGGGACGGGCACAGATACGCAGTATTTT
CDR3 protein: CATSDWGTGTDTQYF

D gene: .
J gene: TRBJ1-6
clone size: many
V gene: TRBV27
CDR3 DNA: TGTGCCAGCAGCCTCACAGGGTATAATTCACCCCTCCACTTT
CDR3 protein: CASSLTGYNSPLHF

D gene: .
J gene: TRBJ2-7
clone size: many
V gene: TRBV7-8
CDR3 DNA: TGTGCCAGCAGCTCGGGGGCCCACGAGCAGTACTTC
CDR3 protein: CASSSGAHEQYF

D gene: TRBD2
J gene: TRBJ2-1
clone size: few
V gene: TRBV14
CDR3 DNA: TGTGCCAGCAGCCAAGATAATTCAGCGGGAGTATCGGATGAGCAGTTCTTC
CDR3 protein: CASSQDNSAGVSDEQFF

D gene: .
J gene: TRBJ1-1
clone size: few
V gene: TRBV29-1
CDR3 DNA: TGCAGCGTTGCAACGCGGTACACTGAAGCTTTCTTT
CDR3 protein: CSVATRYTEAFF

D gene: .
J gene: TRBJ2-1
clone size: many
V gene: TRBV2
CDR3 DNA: TGTGCCAGCAATAATCCCTCCTACAATGAGCAGTTCTTC
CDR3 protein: CASNNPSYNEQFF

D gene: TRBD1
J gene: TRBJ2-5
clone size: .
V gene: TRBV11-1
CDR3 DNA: TGTGCCACCAGGGGGACCCTCGGAGAGACCCAGTACTTC
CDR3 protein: CATRGTLGETQYF

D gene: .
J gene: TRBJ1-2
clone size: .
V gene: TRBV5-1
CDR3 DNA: TGCGCCAGCAGCTTGGGGCAGGGTTTATCCTATGGCTACACCTTC
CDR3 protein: CASSLGQGLSYGYTF

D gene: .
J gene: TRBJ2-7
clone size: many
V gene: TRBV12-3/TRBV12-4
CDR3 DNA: TGTGCCAGCAGCTTCCAGAGATTCTACGAGCAGTACTTC
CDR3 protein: CASSFQRFYEQYF

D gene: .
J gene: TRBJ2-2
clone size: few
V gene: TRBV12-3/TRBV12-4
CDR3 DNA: TGTGCCAGCATCCCGGCGTACAGGGTTGGCACCGGGGAGCTGTTTTTT
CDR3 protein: CASIPAYRVGTGELFF

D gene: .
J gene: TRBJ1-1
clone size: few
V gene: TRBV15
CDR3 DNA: TGTGCCACCAGCAGAGTCGATCTGAACACTGAAGCTTTCTTT
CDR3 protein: CATSRVDLNTEAFF

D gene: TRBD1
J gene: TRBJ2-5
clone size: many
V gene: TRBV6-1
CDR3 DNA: TGTGCCAGCGACGACAGGGGACAAGAGACCCAGTACTTC
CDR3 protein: CASDDRGQETQYF

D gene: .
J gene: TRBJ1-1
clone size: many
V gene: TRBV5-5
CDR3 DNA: TGTGCCAGCAGCGTGGACAGTGCCACTGAAGCTTTCTTT
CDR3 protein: CASSVDSATEAFF

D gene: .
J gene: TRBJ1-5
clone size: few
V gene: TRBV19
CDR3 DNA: TGTGCCAGTAGTACCAACAGAAATCAGCCCCAGCATTTT
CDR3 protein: CASSTNRNQPQHF

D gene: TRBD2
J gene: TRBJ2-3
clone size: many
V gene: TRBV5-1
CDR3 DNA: TGCGCCAGCAACCGAGTCCAACTAGCGGAGCACACAGATACGCAGTATTTT
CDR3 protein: CASNRVQLAEHTDTQYF

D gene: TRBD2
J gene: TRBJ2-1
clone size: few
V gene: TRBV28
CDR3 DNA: TGTGCCAGCAGGGCCGGTGGGCCGGGGGAGGGCAATGAGCAGTTCTTC
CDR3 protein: CASRAGGPGEGNEQFF

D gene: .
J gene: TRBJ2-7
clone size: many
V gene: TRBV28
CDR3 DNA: TGTGCCAGCAGTACCTTTGGGATTAGAAGTATGGGTGGCGGATACTACGAGCAGTACTTC
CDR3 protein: CASSTFGIRSMGGGYYEQYF

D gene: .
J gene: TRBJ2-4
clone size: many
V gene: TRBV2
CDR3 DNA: TGTGCCAGCACCGGCCCAGGGAGCCCCAACATTCAGTACTTC
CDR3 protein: CASTGPGSPNIQYF

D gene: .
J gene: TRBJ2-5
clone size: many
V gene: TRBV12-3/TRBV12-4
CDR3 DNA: TGTGCCAGCAGTTTAGGGCGCCGGGGGACCCAGTACTTC
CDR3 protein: CASSLGRRGTQYF

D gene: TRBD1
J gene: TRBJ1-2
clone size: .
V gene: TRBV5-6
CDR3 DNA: TGTGCCAGCAGCTTCTCCGGGACAGGGGGCGCCGGCTACACCTTC
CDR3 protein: CASSFSGTGGAGYTF

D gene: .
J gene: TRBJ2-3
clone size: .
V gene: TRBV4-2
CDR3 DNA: TGTGCCAGCAGCCGCCTCTTCCAGGATGGGGTTAGCACAGATACGCAGTATTTT
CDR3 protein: CASSRLFQDGVSTDTQYF

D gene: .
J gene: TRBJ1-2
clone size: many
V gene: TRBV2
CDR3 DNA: TGTGCCAGCAGTGAAAACAGGGTGGATGGCTACACCTTC
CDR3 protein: CASSENRVDGYTF

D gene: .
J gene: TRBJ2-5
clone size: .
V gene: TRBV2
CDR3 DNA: TGTGCCAGCAGTTCACAGGGTGGCCAAGAGACCCAGTACTTC
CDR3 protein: CASSSQGGQETQYF

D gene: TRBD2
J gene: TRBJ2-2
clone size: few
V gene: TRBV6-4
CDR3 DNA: TGTGCCAGCAGGACTAGCACACACACCGGGGAGCTGTTTTTT
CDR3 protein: CASRTSTHTGELFF

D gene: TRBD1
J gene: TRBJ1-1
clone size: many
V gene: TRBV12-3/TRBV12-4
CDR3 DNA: TGTGCCAGCAGACGACCGGGACAGGGGAATGAAGCTTTCTTT
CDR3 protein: CASRRPGQGNEAFF

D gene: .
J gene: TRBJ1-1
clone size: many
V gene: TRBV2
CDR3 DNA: TGTGCCAGCAGAACCAGGGGAGGGGACACTGAAGCTTTCTTT
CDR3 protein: CASRTRGGDTEAFF

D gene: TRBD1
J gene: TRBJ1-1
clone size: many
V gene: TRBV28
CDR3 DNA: TGTGCCAGCAGTATCGGGACAGGGGGCCCGGCAGCTTTCTTT
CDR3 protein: CASSIGTGGPAAFF